The present entry profiles one T cell receptor beta chain with its context. This record comes from a study of blood T cell repertoires in COVID-19. Turning to the study itself: T cells, B-cell-depleted T cells, or PBMCs supplied cDNA or gDNA.

Germline lookup yields CDR1 MDHEN and CDR2 SYDVKM. CDR3 size: 17 residues. The ends lost 6 bases at V and 2 bases at J; junction bases unmatched: 14. Clones were sequenced by immunoSEQ multiplex PCR, and TCRdb holds only the in-frame ones, with some missing. The sample lists approximately 480,000 clones, 75% to 90% occurring once. This sequence was found in a man aged 18 to 29 with COVID-19, enrolled during active disease. Sequenced input: peripheral blood. V and J are TRBV28 and TRBJ2-5; 8 positions agree with TRBD2. CDR3 sequence (DNA): TGTGCCAGCAGCCCTCGGGGGGGCCGACCCACTCAAGAGACCCAGTACTTC. Protein product: CASSPRGGRPTQETQYF.